The clone carrying this TCR beta chain was detected ten times or more. The antigen is undetermined. The sample comes from a study of metastatic and nonmetastatic thyroid tumors. Points from the study as a whole: Reportedly, malignant thyroid tumors had significantly higher TCR beta diversity than benign nodules, in blood and tumor.

This CDR3 is built from 17 residues. The ends were cut back, 4 bases at V and 3 bases at J, with 21 bases in the middle. CDR1 is SGHAT and CDR2 is FQNNGV in the germline V gene. Every patient underwent thyroid surgery untreated. TCRdb reprocessed the PCR reads using MiXCR. The repertoire holds roughly 90,000 clones, with approximately 15% as singletons. The chain joins TRBV11-2 to TRBJ2-5; the D gene is possibly TRBD2 (6 bases). Sequencing input: blood. The origin of this receptor is a female donor with papillary thyroid cancer or a benign thyroid nodule (not recorded which). Some clones in this sample may be carry-over from other donors' samples. Here the CDR3 reads CASSSLRTLRTKETQYF. CDR3 coding DNA: TGTGCCAGCAGCTCCTTGCGGACGCTAAGGACTAAAGAGACCCAGTACTTC.